These 27 T cell receptor beta chains originate from one sample sequenced in a study of sequential checkpoint blockade in melanoma (dated by TCRdb to the late 2010s). The treatment or condition label, as the study defines it: randomized to nivolumab then ipilimumab (arm A) or the reverse (arm B). The method was the immunoSEQ multiplex PCR assay. TCRdb limited this immuneACCESS table to in-frame rearrangements with V and J called. A share of clones is missing; checked studies link under half to unresolved V genes, and the rest is unexplained. Within this sample are tens of thousands of clones, with about 89% of them counted one time only. 14% of the sample rests with the top ten. The sample was CD8+ T cells sorted from blood (inferred from file names), taken from a patient given nivolumab and ipilimumab in sequence. Receptor source: a human donor with melanoma.

This chain links TRBV27 with TRBJ2-6; D may be TRBD1 (6 bases). The CDR3 contains 17 residues. Trimming took 4 bases from V and 3 from J, leaving 16 bases between them. The V gene's germline CDR1 is MNHEY and CDR2 SMNVEV (reference sequence). The CDR3 bases are TGTGCCAGCAGTTCCTTAAGAACAGGGTATGGGGCCAACGTCCTGACTTTC. Translating gives CASSSLRTGYGANVLTF.

This clone was counted a single time. The chain combines TRBV7-9 with TRBJ1-1; D unclear. This CDR3 is 14 amino acids long. Germline CDR1 is SEHNR and CDR2 is FQNEAQ (reference sequence). V shed 5 bases and J shed 4 bases, with 14 bases lying between them. CDR3 nucleotide sequence: TGTGCCAGCAGCCCTCCTAAAACCCCCACTGAAGCTTTCTTT. Translated, it gives CASSPPKTPTEAFF.

V is TRBV5-1 and J is TRBJ2-5; the match to TRBD2 covers 7 bases. This CDR3 region has 14 residues. V was clipped by 4 bases and J by 2 bases; unmatched bases: 5. The V gene's germline CDR1 is SGHRS and CDR2 YFSETQ. Written as DNA, the CDR3 is TGCGCCAGCAGCCTCAGCGGGAATCAAGAGACCCAGTACTTC. Its translation is CASSLSGNQETQYF. The full variable domain, completed using reference TRBV5-1 and TRBJ2-5, is KAGVTQTPRYLIKTRGQQVTLSCSPISGHRSVSWYQQTPGQGLQFLFEYFSETQRNKGNFPGRFSGRQFSNSRSEMNVSTLELGDSALYLCASSLSGNQETQYFGPGTRLLVL.

The chain is built from TRBV19 and TRBJ2-3; 7 bases map to TRBD1. J was trimmed by 0 bases and V by 9 bases; bases with no gene match: 6. This CDR3 is built from 14 residues. Per germline, CDR1 LNHDA and CDR2 SQIVND (reference sequence). The DNA of the CDR3 is TGTGCCAGCGGGGACAGCCCTAGCACAGATACGCAGTATTTT. Its protein product is CASGDSPSTDTQYF.

This clone showed up just a few times. V is TRBV7-2 and J is TRBJ2-7; TRBD2 matches at 9 bases. V shed 5 bases and J 3 bases; nucleotides not matched to a gene: 8. Germline assignment: CDR1 SGHTA and CDR2 FQGNSA. This CDR3 region has 15 residues. The CDR3 spells CASSPRLAENYEQYF. The CDR3 coding sequence is TGTGCCAGCAGCCCACGACTAGCGGAGAACTACGAGCAGTACTTC.

The chain employs TRBV28 and TRBJ2-7; D possibly corresponds to TRBD2 (6 bases). Germline V gene lookup returns CDR1 MDHEN and CDR2 SYDVKM. V was clipped by 2 bases and J by 5 bases, with 10 bases between them. The CDR3 is 13 residues long. The CDR3 region has the DNA TGTGCCAGCAGTTTAGGAGGGCTCAACGAGCAGTACTTC. This codes for CASSLGGLNEQYF.

The chain employs TRBV9 and TRBJ2-3; 9 nucleotides align to TRBD1. The CDR3 consists of 16 residues. Germline V gene sequence: CDR1 SGDLS, CDR2 YYNGEE. J lost 3 bases, V lost 2 bases, and 7 bases had no gene match. CDR3 amino acids: CASSVGRDRVTDTQYF. CDR3 bases: TGTGCCAGCAGCGTGGGCCGGGACAGGGTTACAGATACGCAGTATTTT.

The gene calls are TRBV6-1 and TRBJ2-7; 7 bases match TRBD2. This CDR3 has 16 residues. Germline assignment: CDR1 MNHNS and CDR2 SASEGT. Trimming cost V 4 bases and J 3 bases; bases outside gene matches: 12. The CDR3 spells CASSVSGSSGYYEQYF. The CDR3 DNA reads TGTGCCAGCAGTGTCAGTGGGAGTAGCGGGTACTACGAGCAGTACTTC.

This chain uses TRBV15 with TRBJ1-1; possible D gene TRBD1, 6 bases. The V gene's germline CDR1 is LNHNV and CDR2 YYDKDF (reference sequence). Trimming left V 5 bases short and J 5 bases short, with 9 bases between. The CDR3 is 12 amino acids. For the CDR3, the DNA is TGTGCCACCAGCGCTACAGGGACTGAAGCTTTCTTT. Translating gives CATSATGTEAFF. The complete variable domain, with remaining parts taken from reference TRBV15 and TRBJ1-1, reads DAMVIQNPRYQVTQFGKPVTLSCSQTLNHNVMYWYQQKSSQAPKLLFHYYDKDFNNEADTPDNFQSRRPNTSFCFLDIRSPGLGDTAMYLCATSATGTEAFFGQGTRLTVV.

This chain joins TRBV6-6 and TRBJ2-7, with a weak D call TRBD2 (5 bases). V lost 2 bases, J lost 2 bases, and 10 bases lay in between. The CDR3 consists of 14 residues. Germline V gene lookup returns CDR1 MNHNY and CDR2 SVGAGI (reference sequence). The CDR3, as DNA: TGTGCCAGCAGTTACGCGGGCCCCGCCTACGAGCAGTACTTC. It translates to CASSYAGPAYEQYF.

This chain links TRBV10-3 with TRBJ2-7, with 7 positions matching TRBD2. V shed 2 bases, J shed 3 bases, and the junction held 4 bases outside the gene matches. Germline V gene data show CDR1 as ENHRY and CDR2 as SYGVKD. This CDR3 is 14 amino acids long. CDR3 sequence reads: CAISEVGGVYEQYV. For the CDR3, the DNA is TGTGCCATCAGTGAGGTGGGGGGGGTCTACGAGCAGTACGTC.

J is TRBJ1-3 and V is TRBV9, with D unclear. This CDR3 has 15 residues. Trimming took 6 bases from V and 2 from J, leaving 15 bases between them. Germline V gene data show CDR1 as SGDLS and CDR2 as YYNGEE. DNA for the CDR3: TGTGCCAGCAAAGGTGGGCCCCCGGCTGGAAACACCATATATTTT. Translated: CASKGGPPAGNTIYF.

CDR3 in DNA: TGCAGCGTTTCGACAGGGGATGGAGACTATGGCTACACCTTC. Protein: CSVSTGDGDYGYTF. The gene calls are TRBV29-1 and TRBJ1-2; 8 bases align to TRBD1. Germline assignment: CDR1 SQVTM and CDR2 ANQGSEA. This CDR3 comprises 14 residues. V shed 5 bases, J shed 3 bases, and the junction held 8 bases outside the gene matches.

This sequence joins TRBV9 and TRBJ1-2, with 7 bases that match TRBD1. The germline CDR1 and CDR2 sequences are SGDLS and YYNGEE. The CDR3 is 14 residues long. Trimming took 4 bases from V and 4 from J; bases not matched to a gene: 7. In DNA form, the CDR3 reads TGTGCCAGCAGCTGGACAGGAGGGGGCTATGGCTACACCTTC. Amino acids: CASSWTGGGYGYTF.

This clone was detected a few times. The chain is built from TRBV4-1 and TRBJ2-1; D might be TRBD1 (5 bases). Germline CDR1 and CDR2: MGHRA and YSYEKL. V lost 1 base, J lost 4 bases, and 14 bases lay in between. The CDR3 is made up of 16 amino acids. The CDR3 loop is CASSQVPSPGYNEQFF. The CDR3 bases are TGCGCCAGCAGCCAAGTCCCTTCGCCAGGGTACAATGAGCAGTTCTTC.

This clone appeared a few times. The CDR3 spells CASSELTGGYETQYF. Written as DNA, the CDR3 is TGTGCCAGCAGCGAACTGACAGGGGGCTATGAGACCCAGTACTTC. The chain is built from TRBV14 and TRBJ2-5, with TRBD1 matching 10 bases. Germline CDR1 reads SGHDN; CDR2 reads FVKESK. The CDR3 sequence is 15 residues long. V shed 5 bases and J 5 bases; nucleotides not matched to a gene: 8.

V usage is TRBV19 and J usage is TRBJ2-1, with 7 positions matching TRBD2. The CDR3 is 13 amino acids. Germline assignment: CDR1 LNHDA and CDR2 SQIVND (reference sequence). V shed 3 bases and J 6 bases; nucleotides not matched to a gene: 2. This CDR3 is CASSMGTINEQFF. The CDR3 DNA reads as TGTGCCAGTAGTATGGGGACTATCAATGAGCAGTTCTTC. Combining the CDR3 with reference TRBV19 and TRBJ2-1 gives the whole variable domain DGGITQSPKYLFRKEGQNVTLSCEQNLNHDAMYWYRQDPGQGLRLIYYSQIVNDFQKGDIAEGYSVSREKKESFPLTVTSAQKNPTAFYLCASSMGTINEQFFGPGTRLTVL.

The V call is TRBV4-2, the J call TRBJ1-5, with no clear D. The CDR3 length is 13 residues. Trimming cost V 5 bases and J 0 bases, with 5 bases left between them. Germline V lookup: CDR1 LGHNA, CDR2 YNFKEQ. The CDR3 region is CASSDYSNQPQHF. The DNA for the CDR3 is TGTGCCAGCAGCGACTATAGCAATCAGCCCCAGCATTTT.

The chain couples TRBV10-1 to TRBJ1-1, with 8 bases matching TRBD1. Per the germline V gene, CDR1 is WNHNN and CDR2 is SYGVQD (reference sequence). The CDR3 runs 17 residues. The ends lost 3 bases at V and 0 bases at J; junction bases unmatched: 9. CDR3 bases: TGCGCCAGCAGTGATCTGGGACAGGTAGACATGAACACTGAAGCTTTCTTT. This translates into CASSDLGQVDMNTEAFF.

The V and J genes are TRBV7-9 and TRBJ2-7; 12 bases are a match to TRBD2. Germline CDR1 reads SEHNR; CDR2 reads FQNEAQ (reference sequence). The CDR3 sequence is 14 residues long. Unmatched junction bases numbered 3, after V lost 5 bases and J lost 4 bases. CDR3 DNA: TGTGCCAGCAGCGAGGGACTAGCGGGTTACGAGCAGTACTTC. Protein product: CASSEGLAGYEQYF.

CDR3 nucleotides: TGTGCCAGCAGCGTAGTAACTAGCGGGGGGTCTGAGCAGTTCTTC. Translation gives CASSVVTSGGSEQFF. The J gene is TRBJ2-1, the V gene TRBV9; the match to TRBD2 covers 12 bases. Germline trimming cut 0 bases from V and 9 bases from J; bases unmatched to any gene: 4. This CDR3 is built from 15 residues. Germline V gene sequence: CDR1 SGDLS, CDR2 YYNGEE.

Only one count was recorded for this clone. V usage is TRBV19 and J usage is TRBJ2-5; the D gene is possibly TRBD1 (5 bases). There are 12 residues in the CDR3. The germline V gene encodes CDR1 LNHDA and CDR2 SQIVND (reference sequence). Trimming left V 4 bases short and J 2 bases short, with 5 bases between. For the CDR3, the DNA is TGTGCCAGTAGTAGGACACAAGAGACCCAGTACTTC. It yields the protein CASSRTQETQYF.

The rearrangement joins TRBV7-9 to TRBJ1-1; tentative D call: TRBD1 (5 bases). V gave up 1 base and J gave up 1 base, with 7 bases separating them. The CDR3 totals 14 residues. CDR1 and CDR2 from the germline V gene are SEHNR and FQNEAQ (reference sequence). CDR3 residues: CASSLGGGNTEAFF. CDR3 sequence (DNA): TGTGCCAGCAGCTTAGGGGGGGGGAACACTGAAGCTTTCTTT.

The V gene is TRBV4-1, the J gene TRBJ2-1; TRBD1 matches 9 bases. V lost 0 bases and J lost 6; bases outside the gene matches: 0. This CDR3 has 14 amino acids. Germline assignment: CDR1 MGHRA and CDR2 YSYEKL. Here the CDR3 reads CASSQEDRGNEQFF. The CDR3 DNA reads TGCGCCAGCAGCCAAGAGGACAGGGGCAATGAGCAGTTCTTC.

This clone has only one observation. V is TRBV25-1 and J is TRBJ2-1; 12 bases are shared with TRBD2. CDR1 and CDR2 from the germline V gene are MGHDK and SYGVNS. V shed 6 bases and J 7 bases; nucleotides not matched to a gene: 4. The CDR3 extends over 14 amino acids. Here the CDR3 reads CASSTSGRLNEQFF. Here the CDR3 DNA reads TGTGCCAGCAGCACTAGCGGGAGGTTGAATGAGCAGTTCTTC.

The V and J genes are TRBV28 and TRBJ2-1; TRBD1 might be the D (5 bases). The CDR3 is 15 amino acids. Germline-derived CDR1 and CDR2 are MDHEN and SYDVKM. V was shortened by 5 bases and J by 6 bases, with 17 bases between the two germline ends. CDR3 loop: CASSHRGHLGNEQFF. The CDR3 DNA reads TGTGCCAGCAGTCATAGAGGACACTTGGGCAATGAGCAGTTCTTC.

The CDR3 loop reads CASSSLAGGPGADTQYF. Here the CDR3 DNA reads TGTGCCAGCAGCTCACTAGCGGGAGGGCCCGGGGCAGATACGCAGTATTTT. The chain combines TRBV7-3 with TRBJ2-3; TRBD2 matches at 13 bases. The trim removed 4 bases at V and 4 bases at J, leaving 8 bases unmatched. CDR1 is SGHTA, CDR2 FQGTGA, per germline. This CDR3 has 17 amino acids.